This entry lists 26 T cell receptor beta chains sequenced from one sample in a study of glioma-infiltrating T cells. The iRepertoire nested amplicon-rescue multiplex PCR amplified TCR alpha and beta CDR3s from RNA. TCRdb ran MiXCR on the multiplex PCR reads and lists one entry per CDR3 protein. The sample lists under 200,000 distinct CDR3 sequences; approximately 40% were seen once. Sequencing was carried out using glioma tissue, nonneoplastic brain tissue, or PBMCs (not recorded which). These receptor sequences come from a human donor with low-grade glioma or glioblastoma, undergoing nonglioma brain surgery, or in good health (not recorded which).

This clonotype was seen only a few times. The chain is built from TRBV28 and TRBJ2-5; 8 nucleotides agree with TRBD1. The CDR3 has 15 residues. The J segment lost 3 bases and the V segment lost 10 bases, leaving 13 bases of the junction unmatched. The germline V gene encodes CDR1 MDHEN and CDR2 SYDVKM. This CDR3 reads CATKGQGETKETQYF. CDR3 nucleotide sequence: TGTGCCACTAAAGGACAGGGAGAGACGAAAGAGACCCAGTACTTC. Complete variable domain (other parts from reference TRBV28 and TRBJ2-5): DVKVTQSSRYLVKRTGEKVFLECVQDMDHENMFWYRQDPGLGLRLIYFSYDVKMKEKGDIPEGYSVSREKKERFSLILESASTNQTSMYLCATKGQGETKETQYFGPGTRLLVL.

Notes on this clonotype: This may be a read error: a much more frequent sequence differs by one nucleotide. The rearrangement uses TRBV25-1 and TRBJ1-1; TRBD1 agrees at 8 bases. The germline CDR1 and CDR2 sequences are MGHDK and SYGVNS. After removal of 2 bases from V and 3 bases from J, the junction contained 2 bases not matched to a gene. This CDR3 comprises 14 residues. The CDR3 spells CASSEPGQDTEAFF. CDR3 bases: TGTGCCAGCAGTGAACCGGGACAGGACACTGAAGCTTTCTTT.

This clonotype has ten or more counts. This chain connects TRBV3-1 to TRBJ2-3; D gene uncertain. The V end was cut by 1 base, the J end by 5 bases, with 4 bases between. Per the germline V gene, CDR1 is LGHDT and CDR2 is YNNKEL (reference sequence). CDR3 length: 12 residues. The chain's CDR3 is CASSQGKDTQYF. CDR3 DNA sequence: TGTGCCAGCAGCCAAGGGAAAGATACGCAGTATTTT.

The rearrangement links TRBV6-1 to TRBJ1-2; D gene uncertain. The CDR3 contains 12 residues. The germline gives CDR1 MNHNS, CDR2 SASEGT. V dropped 10 bases and J dropped 8 bases, with 17 bases sitting between them. The CDR3 coding sequence is TGTGCCATGAGGTATCCCCTGGGGGGCTACACCTTC. Its protein product is CAMRYPLGGYTF.

Details on this clonotype: With a much larger clone just one base away, this may be a read error. V usage is TRBV20-1 and J usage is TRBJ2-7; 7 bases match TRBD2. From germline, CDR1 is DFQATT and CDR2 SNEGSKA (reference sequence). CDR3 length: 14 residues. V lost 5 bases, J lost 9 bases, and 16 bases stayed unmatched. Here the CDR3 DNA reads TGCAGTGCTGGAGCGGGATCTGGGTTGAGGGGGCAGTACTTC. This sequence encodes CSAGAGSGLRGQYF.

This clonotype occurred a few times. A read error may be the cause here, since a much bigger clone is one base away. V is TRBV28 and J is TRBJ1-3; the D gene is possibly TRBD1 (5 bases). V lost 7 bases, J lost 4 bases, and 11 bases lay in between. The CDR3 spans 13 residues. Germline lookup yields CDR1 MDHEN and CDR2 SYDVKM. The CDR3 DNA reads as TGTGCCAGCATCCAGGACACGGGAAACACCATATATTTT. Protein product: CASIQDTGNTIYF.

This clonotype has a count of ten or more. This sequence joins TRBV5-5 and TRBJ2-3; D not certain. The CDR3 spans 15 residues. Trimming pared 3 bases from V and 4 bases from J, leaving 15 bases between. Per the germline V gene, CDR1 is SGHKS and CDR2 is YYEKEE (reference sequence). For the CDR3, the DNA is TGTGCCAGCAGCTATCAGTGGAGTGGGCCAGATACGCAGTATTTT. This codes for CASSYQWSGPDTQYF.

This chain joins TRBV12-3 or TRBV12-4 and TRBJ1-1, with a tentative D call TRBD1 (5 bases). V was trimmed by 7 bases and J by 6 bases, leaving 12 bases between them. This CDR3 has 12 amino acids. The CDR3 spells CASTRDGPEAFF. CDR3 DNA: TGTGCCAGCACCCGGGACGGCCCTGAAGCTTTCTTT.

As concerns this clonotype: A much larger clone differs from this one at a single base, so this may be a read error. The chain has TRBV7-6 and TRBJ2-7, with D unresolved. Germline V gives CDR1 SGHVS, CDR2 FNYEAQ. This CDR3 has 14 residues. Trimming took 6 bases from V and 0 from J, leaving 12 bases between them. The chain's CDR3 is CASSLSRTSYEQYF. For the CDR3, the DNA is TGTGCCAGCAGTCTAAGCCGGACCTCCTACGAGCAGTACTTC.

The CDR3, as DNA: TGTGCCAGCAGCGACGGGACCGCCTGCAATGAGCAGTTCTTC. Translated, it gives CASSDGTACNEQFF. The V call is TRBV11-3, the J call TRBJ2-1, with D perhaps given as TRBD1 or TRBD2 (5 bases each). The CDR3 extends over 14 amino acids. V was shortened by 5 bases and J by 6 bases, with 14 bases between the two germline ends. CDR1 is SGHNT and CDR2 is YENEEA in the germline V gene.

This clonotype came up many times. The chain joins TRBV6-2 or TRBV6-3 to TRBJ2-2; 8 nucleotides align to TRBD2. The V segment lost 2 bases and the J segment 4 bases; nucleotides outside the gene matches: 0. Looked up from germline, CDR1 is MNHEY and CDR2 is SVGEGT. The CDR3 loop spans 14 amino acids. The CDR3 nucleotides are TGTGCCAGCAGTTACAGCGGGAGCACCGGGGAGCTGTTTTTT. Its translation is CASSYSGSTGELFF.

The count of this clonotype is one. The germline gene is not matched at one end of the junction; a read error may be the cause. The chain uses TRBV7-9 and TRBJ2-1, with 9 bases fitting TRBD2. CDR1 and CDR2 from the germline V gene are SEHNR and FQNEAQ (reference sequence). The CDR3 sequence is 15 residues long. Here the CDR3 DNA reads TGTGCCAGCAGCTTTCGGACTAGCGAATACAATGAGCAGTTATTC. It translates to CASSFRTSEYNEQLF.

A remark on this clonotype: With a much larger clone just one base away, this may be a read error. The gene calls are TRBV20-1 and TRBJ2-1; 8 bases match TRBD2. This CDR3 contains 16 residues. The V gene end was trimmed by 4 bases and the J gene end by 10 bases; junction bases not matched to a gene: 18. Germline assignment: CDR1 DFQATT and CDR2 SNEGSKA (reference sequence). Here the CDR3 DNA reads TGCAGTGCTAAACGTGGAGCGGGGGCCTCTGAGTACGAGCAGTTCTTC. Translating it yields CSAKRGAGASEYEQFF.

This clonotype was picked up many times. The rearrangement links TRBV20-1 to TRBJ1-5; D is ambiguous. The CDR3 extends over 15 amino acids. Per the germline V gene, CDR1 is DFQATT and CDR2 is SNEGSKA (reference sequence). V lost 0 bases, J lost 0 bases, and 9 bases lay in between. CDR3 amino acids: CSARDPRTSNQPQHF. Written as DNA, the CDR3 is TGCAGTGCTAGAGACCCTCGGACTAGCAATCAGCCCCAGCATTTT.

As for this clonotype: A read error may be the cause here, since a much bigger clone is one base away. V and J are TRBV7-7 and TRBJ2-1; no clear D gene. V lost 5 bases to trimming and J lost 0 bases, with 5 bases between them. CDR3 size: 13 residues. CDR1 is SSHAT and CDR2 is FNYEAQ in the germline V gene (reference sequence). CDR3 region: CASSTNSYNEQFF. For the CDR3, the DNA is TGTGCCAGCAGCACTAACTCCTACAATGAGCAGTTCTTC.

This clonotype was seen ten or more times. The chain has TRBV15 and TRBJ2-7; unclear D gene. V lost 0 bases and J 1 base, leaving 10 bases between the germline ends. The CDR3 spans 15 residues. Germline CDR1 is LNHNV and CDR2 is YYDKDF (reference sequence). The CDR3 DNA follows: TGTGCCACCAGCAGAGATCTGCCCAGATCCTACGAGCAGTACTTC. It encodes CATSRDLPRSYEQYF.

The chain joins TRBV3-1 to TRBJ2-7; 8 bases line up with TRBD2. Germline trimming cut 0 bases from V and 2 bases from J; bases unmatched to any gene: 15. Germline loops: CDR1 LGHDT, CDR2 YNNKEL (reference sequence). This CDR3 comprises 19 residues. The CDR3 bases are TGTGCCAGCAGCCAAGATTGTAAAGGGCTACTAGCGGAGACCTACGAGCAGTACTTC. Translating gives CASSQDCKGLLAETYEQYF.

In regard to this clonotype: A much bigger clone sits one base away, suggesting this may be a read error. The chain recombines TRBV2 with TRBJ2-3; TRBD2 agrees at 7 bases. The CDR3 contains 15 residues. Germline V CDR1 and CDR2: SNHLY, FYNNEI. CDR3 amino acids: CASSELAAVTDTLYF. CDR3 nucleotide sequence: TGTGCCAGCAGTGAGCTAGCGGCTGTCACAGATACGCTGTATTTT.

In regard to this clonotype: Being one base from a much bigger clone, this may be a read error. The gene calls are TRBV4-2 and TRBJ2-7; unclear D gene. CDR3 length: 14 residues. The germline gives CDR1 LGHNA, CDR2 YNFKEQ. CDR3 sequence (DNA): TGTGCCAGGAGCCAAGAGGTTATTACCTACGAGCAGTACTTC. This codes for CARSQEVITYEQYF.

This clonotype came up a few times. The gene calls are TRBV7-3 and TRBJ1-1, with D tentatively TRBD1 (5 bases). The V and J ends lost 1 base and 1 base respectively, with 10 bases between them. This CDR3 comprises 15 residues. CDR1 is SGHTA and CDR2 is FQGTGA in the germline V gene. The CDR3 bases are TGTGCCAGCAGCTTAAATGTAGGGGAGAACACTGAAGCTTTCTTT. This translates into CASSLNVGENTEAFF.

The chain joins TRBV15 to TRBJ1-2, with unresolved D. CDR1 and CDR2 (germline): LNHNV, YYDKDF (reference sequence). Trimming cost V 10 bases and J 0 bases, with 12 bases left between them. The CDR3 contains 13 residues. CDR3 coding DNA: TGTGCCATCCATGGCCGCGCTAACTATGGCTACACCTTC. This sequence encodes CAIHGRANYGYTF.

This clonotype was recorded many times. The chain links TRBV6-1 to TRBJ2-4, with 9 bases fitting TRBD2. Losses at the gene ends were 8 bases for V and 7 bases for J; bases not matched to a gene: 9. The CDR3 runs to 14 residues. Per the germline V gene, CDR1 is MNHNS and CDR2 is SASEGT. CDR3 in amino acids: CASSGAGGRNIQYF. The DNA for the CDR3 is TGTGCCAGCTCAGGAGCGGGAGGAAGGAACATTCAGTACTTC.

In its sample, this clonotype was seen many times. The chain uses TRBV7-2 and TRBJ2-1; TRBD1 agrees at 8 bases. CDR3 length: 12 amino acids. Germline assignment: CDR1 SGHTA and CDR2 FQGNSA. V lost 5 bases, J lost 13 bases, and 7 bases stayed unmatched. The CDR3, as DNA: TGTGCCAGCAGCACCCGGACAGGGATTCAGTTCTTC. It specifies CASSTRTGIQFF.

The CDR3 DNA reads TGCGCCAGCAGCCAAGCTGGCAGGGGGCTAATGAACACTGAAGCTTTCTTT. Translated: CASSQAGRGLMNTEAFF. This chain uses TRBV4-1 with TRBJ1-1, with TRBD1 matching 8 bases. J lost 0 bases, V lost 1 base, and 7 bases had no gene match. The length of the CDR3 is 17 residues. Per germline, CDR1 MGHRA and CDR2 YSYEKL.

This clonotype was seen ten or more times. The chain uses TRBV6-1 and TRBJ1-2; D is undetermined. The germline gives CDR1 MNHNS, CDR2 SASEGT. Trimming left V 1 base short and J 10 bases short, with 16 bases between. CDR3 size: 14 residues. The CDR3 DNA is TGTGCCAGCAGTGAAGAAGGTGGAGTGGGCGTCTACACCTTC. Amino acids: CASSEEGGVGVYTF.

At least ten counts were recorded for this clonotype. V usage is TRBV18 and J usage is TRBJ2-3; D tentatively fits TRBD1 or TRBD2 (5 bases each). CDR3 length: 15 residues. The ends were cut back, 3 bases at V and 0 bases at J, with 10 bases in the middle. Germline V CDR1 and CDR2: KGHSH, LQKENI. The CDR3 is CASSPYGTSTDTQYF. As DNA, the CDR3 is TGTGCCAGCTCACCTTATGGGACCAGCACAGATACGCAGTATTTT.